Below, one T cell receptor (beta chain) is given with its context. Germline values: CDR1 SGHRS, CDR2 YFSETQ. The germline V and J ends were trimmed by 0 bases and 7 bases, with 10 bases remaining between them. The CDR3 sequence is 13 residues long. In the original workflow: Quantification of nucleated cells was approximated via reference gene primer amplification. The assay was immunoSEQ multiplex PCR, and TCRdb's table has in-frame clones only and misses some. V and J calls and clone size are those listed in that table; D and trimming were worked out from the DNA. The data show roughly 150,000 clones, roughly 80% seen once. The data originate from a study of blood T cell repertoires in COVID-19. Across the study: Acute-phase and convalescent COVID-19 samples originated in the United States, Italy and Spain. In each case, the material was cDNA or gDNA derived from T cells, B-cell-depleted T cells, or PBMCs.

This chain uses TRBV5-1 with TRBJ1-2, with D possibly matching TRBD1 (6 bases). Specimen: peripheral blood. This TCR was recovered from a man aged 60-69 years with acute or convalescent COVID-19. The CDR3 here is CASSLDRAGGYTF. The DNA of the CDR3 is TGCGCCAGCAGCTTGGACAGGGCGGGTGGCTACACCTTC.